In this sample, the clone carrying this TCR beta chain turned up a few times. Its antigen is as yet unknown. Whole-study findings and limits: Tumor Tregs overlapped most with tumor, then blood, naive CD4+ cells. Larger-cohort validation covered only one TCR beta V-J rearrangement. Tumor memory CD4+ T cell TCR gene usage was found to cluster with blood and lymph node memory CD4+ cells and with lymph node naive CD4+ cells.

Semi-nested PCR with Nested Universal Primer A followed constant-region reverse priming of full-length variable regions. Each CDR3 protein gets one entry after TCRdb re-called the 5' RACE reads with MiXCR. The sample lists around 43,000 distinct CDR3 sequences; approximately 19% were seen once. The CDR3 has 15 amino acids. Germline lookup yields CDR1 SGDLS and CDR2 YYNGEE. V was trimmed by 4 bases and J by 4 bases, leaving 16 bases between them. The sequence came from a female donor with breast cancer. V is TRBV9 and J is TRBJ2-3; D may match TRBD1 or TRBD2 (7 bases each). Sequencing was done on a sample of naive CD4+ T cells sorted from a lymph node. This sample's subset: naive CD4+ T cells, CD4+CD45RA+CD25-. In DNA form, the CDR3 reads TGTGCCAGCAGCTTCTCGCAGGGGGGGTCAGATACGCAGTATTTT. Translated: CASSFSQGGSDTQYF.